Below, 28 T cell receptor beta chains from the same sample are listed, as sequenced in a study of cytomegalovirus exposure and HLA in healthy donors. PCR used 60 Vbeta primers and 13 Jbeta primers. The assay was immunoSEQ multiplex PCR, and TCRdb's table has in-frame clones only and misses some. In the table there are roughly 70,000 clones, 75% of which are singletons. Input material: PBMCs. These receptors were obtained from a man aged 70 or older in good health and CMV-seronegative.

The CDR3 reads CSVVGGDKGTETQYF. CDR3 sequence (DNA): TGCAGCGTTGTCGGTGGTGACAAGGGGACTGAGACCCAGTACTTC. V is TRBV29-1 and J is TRBJ2-5; D may be TRBD2 (6 bases). The ends were cut back, 4 bases at V and 5 bases at J, with 20 bases in the middle. The CDR3 runs to 15 residues. The germline V gene has CDR1 SQVTM and CDR2 ANQGSEA.

The V gene is TRBV5-1, the J gene TRBJ2-7; 10 bases agree with TRBD1. Germline CDR1 SGHRS, CDR2 YFSETQ. J lost 5 bases, V lost 2 bases, and 4 bases had no gene match. The CDR3 consists of 14 residues. This chain's CDR3 is CASSFGQGVDEQYF. The CDR3 DNA reads as TGCGCCAGCAGCTTTGGACAGGGGGTAGACGAGCAGTACTTC.

In its sample, this clone was seen once. Other DNA variants within this sample encode the same CDR3. The chain recombines TRBV7-2 with TRBJ1-1; tentatively, D is TRBD1 (5 bases). Germline CDR1 is SGHTA and CDR2 is FQGNSA. This CDR3 comprises 17 residues. Trimming removed 5 bases at V and 3 bases at J, with 22 bases between. CDR3 region: CASSPFRARTRDTEAFF. The CDR3 DNA reads as TGTGCCAGCAGCCCCTTCAGGGCCCGTACCCGCGACACTGAAGCTTTCTTT. The whole variable domain, filled in from reference TRBV7-2 and TRBJ1-1, reads GAGVSQSPSNKVTEKGKDVELRCDPISGHTALYWYRQSLGQGLEFLIYFQGNSAPDKSGLPSDRFSAERTGGSVSTLTIQRTQQEDSAVYLCASSPFRARTRDTEAFFGQGTRLTVV.

The rearrangement uses TRBV25-1 and TRBJ2-1; 8 positions match TRBD1. The CDR3 contains 17 residues. The V and J ends lost 1 base and 8 bases, in that order; junction bases with no gene match: 13. The V gene's germline CDR1 is MGHDK and CDR2 SYGVNS. The CDR3 here is CASSESKDRVEGHEQFF. Here the CDR3 DNA reads TGTGCCAGCAGTGAATCCAAGGACAGGGTAGAGGGGCATGAGCAGTTCTTC.

V usage is TRBV5-4 and J usage is TRBJ2-5; 7 bases match TRBD1. The tail of the sequence fits TRBJ2-7 better, so the J call may be wrong. The V gene's germline CDR1 is SGHNT and CDR2 YYREEE (reference sequence). The CDR3 runs to 16 residues. CDR3: CASSGSGQELSYEQYF. The CDR3 nucleotides are TGTGCCAGCAGCGGGTCCGGACAGGAGCTTTCCTACGAGCAGTACTTC.

V usage is TRBV7-2 and J usage is TRBJ1-6, with TRBD1 identical over 9 bases. The germline V gene has CDR1 SGHTA and CDR2 FQGNSA. The CDR3 totals 15 residues. The V segment lost 5 bases and the J segment 7 bases; nucleotides outside the gene matches: 6. Here the CDR3 reads CASSVGQGRNSPLHF. The DNA of the CDR3 is TGTGCCAGCAGCGTCGGACAGGGGCGGAATTCACCCCTCCACTTT. Looking up the rest from reference TRBV7-2 and TRBJ1-6 gives the full variable domain: GAGVSQSPSNKVTEKGKDVELRCDPISGHTALYWYRQSLGQGLEFLIYFQGNSAPDKSGLPSDRFSAERTGGSVSTLTIQRTQQEDSAVYLCASSVGQGRNSPLHFGNGTRLTVT.

DNA of the CDR3: TGTGCCAGCAGCTTTGGGGGAGGGCCCTACGAGCAGTACTTC. It translates to CASSFGGGPYEQYF. The chain links TRBV7-2 to TRBJ2-5, with 7 bases aligning to TRBD2. TRBJ2-7 matches the DNA end more closely, so the J call is doubtful. This CDR3 has 14 residues. CDR1 is SGHTA, CDR2 FQGNSA, per germline.

V and J are TRBV7-2 and TRBJ1-4; D uncertain. Trimming left V 5 bases short and J 3 bases short, with 16 bases between. Germline CDR1 reads SGHTA; CDR2 reads FQGNSA. The CDR3 consists of 16 residues. DNA of the CDR3: TGTGCCAGCAGCCCGAGGGTAGGGCTTGCTAATGAAAAACTGTTTTTT. This sequence encodes CASSPRVGLANEKLFF.

This clone was seen only a few times. V and J are TRBV6-5 and TRBJ2-7, with D tentatively TRBD1 (5 bases). V was cut by 1 base and J by 7 bases, with 11 bases left in between. The CDR3 runs to 13 residues. Per the germline V gene, CDR1 is MNHEY and CDR2 is SVGAGI. CDR3: CASSYWGKSEQYF. The CDR3 DNA reads as TGTGCCAGCAGTTACTGGGGCAAGTCGGAGCAGTACTTC.

This clone is a singleton in its sample. The rearrangement links TRBV30 to TRBJ1-6; D is unresolved. Germline assignment: CDR1 GTSNPN and CDR2 SVGIG (reference sequence). Trimming took off 4 bases at V and 8 bases at J, with 12 bases between the two ends. The CDR3 loop spans 13 amino acids. The CDR3 DNA sequence: TGTGCCTGGAACGGCCAGGTAGATTCACCCCTCCACTTT. Its translation is CAWNGQVDSPLHF.

The chain is built from TRBV7-9 and TRBJ1-1; no firm D call. Germline loops: CDR1 SEHNR, CDR2 FQNEAQ (reference sequence). The CDR3 is 12 amino acids. V was clipped by 1 base and J by 5 bases, with 5 bases between them. CDR3 sequence (DNA): TGTGCCAGCAGCTTAGAAGAGACTGAAGCTTTCTTT. It translates to CASSLEETEAFF. The whole variable domain, remainder taken from reference TRBV7-9 and TRBJ1-1, is DTGVSQNPRHKITKRGQNVTFRCDPISEHNRLYWYRQTLGQGPEFLTYFQNEAQLEKSRLLSDRFSAERPKGSFSTLEIQRTEQGDSAMYLCASSLEETEAFFGQGTRLTVV.

This chain joins TRBV6-1 and TRBJ1-5; unclear D gene. Germline V gene sequence: CDR1 MNHNS, CDR2 SASEGT. The CDR3 has 14 residues. V shed 9 bases and J shed 8 bases, with 20 bases lying between them. The CDR3 DNA reads as TGTGCCAGTGAACGTAGTTTCGAGGGAGAGCCCCAGCATTTT. Its translation is CASERSFEGEPQHF.

The chain has TRBV5-1 and TRBJ1-1; perhaps TRBD1 as D (5 bases). Per germline, CDR1 SGHRS and CDR2 YFSETQ. V was cut by 5 bases and J by 2 bases, with 16 bases left in between. The CDR3 is 15 residues long. For the CDR3, the DNA is TGCGCCAGCAGACTTAATCAGGGACTCAACACTGAAGCTTTCTTT. This encodes CASRLNQGLNTEAFF.

CDR3 in DNA: TGTGCCAGCAGCTCCCGGGGGAACTCCTACAATGAGCAGTTCTTC. Encoded protein: CASSSRGNSYNEQFF. The V and J genes are TRBV7-9 and TRBJ2-1; possibly TRBD2 for D (6 bases). V was shortened by 4 bases and J by 0 bases, with 10 bases between the two germline ends. The germline V gene has CDR1 SEHNR and CDR2 FQNEAQ (reference sequence). The CDR3 extends over 15 amino acids.

The CDR3 bases are TGTGCCAGCAGTTTATCAATCTCCCCTGGGGGCCAACCTGGAAACACCATATATTTT. It encodes CASSLSISPGGQPGNTIYF. The chain links TRBV27 to TRBJ1-3, with TRBD1 as a possible D gene (6 bases). Germline V gene data show CDR1 as MNHEY and CDR2 as SMNVEV (reference sequence). V was shortened by 0 bases and J by 2 bases, with 20 bases between the two germline ends. CDR3 length: 19 amino acids.

This chain uses TRBV18 with TRBJ1-1; the match to TRBD1 covers 7 bases. V trimming: 6 bases; J trimming: 8 bases; junction bases outside the gene matches: 9. The CDR3 is 13 residues long. Germline CDR1 and CDR2: KGHSH and LQKENI. CDR3: CASSPNRDSEAFF. As DNA, the CDR3 is TGTGCCAGCTCTCCCAACCGGGACAGCGAAGCTTTCTTT.

V and J are TRBV7-9 and TRBJ1-5; D perhaps matches TRBD1 (5 bases). Trimming cost V 1 base and J 5 bases, with 12 bases left between them. The germline CDR1 and CDR2 sequences are SEHNR and FQNEAQ (reference sequence). The CDR3 covers 15 residues. CDR3 loop: CASSLDGSGYQPQHF. DNA of the CDR3: TGTGCCAGCAGCTTAGACGGGTCAGGGTATCAGCCCCAGCATTTT. The variable domain in full, completed from reference TRBV7-9 and TRBJ1-5, reads DTGVSQNPRHKITKRGQNVTFRCDPISEHNRLYWYRQTLGQGPEFLTYFQNEAQLEKSRLLSDRFSAERPKGSFSTLEIQRTEQGDSAMYLCASSLDGSGYQPQHFGDGTRLSIL.

The J gene is TRBJ2-5, the V gene TRBV6-4; maybe TRBD2 (5 bases). Trimming stripped 6 bases from V and 7 bases from J, with 21 bases between. The CDR3 length is 15 residues. Germline lookup yields CDR1 MRHNA and CDR2 SNTAGT. Here the CDR3 reads CASSAPLGRVGTQYF. CDR3 sequence (DNA): TGTGCCAGCAGCGCGCCACTAGGGAGAGTTGGGACCCAGTACTTC.

The J gene is TRBJ2-1, the V gene TRBV7-9; TRBD1 agrees at 8 bases. This CDR3 is 14 amino acids long. With V trimmed by 1 base and J by 5 bases, 1 base remained unmatched. Per germline, CDR1 SEHNR and CDR2 FQNEAQ (reference sequence). The CDR3 spells CASSLGQGNNEQFF. For the CDR3, the DNA is TGTGCCAGCAGCTTAGGACAGGGGAACAATGAGCAGTTCTTC.

This clone was seen only once. The chain employs TRBV19 and TRBJ2-3; 9 nucleotides align to TRBD2. Germline V CDR1 and CDR2: LNHDA, SQIVND (reference sequence). The CDR3 spans 18 residues. V shed 0 bases and J 2 bases; nucleotides not matched to a gene: 9. Here the CDR3 DNA reads TGTGCCAGTAGTATAGATCATAGGAGACTAGCGGCCACAGATACGCAGTATTTT. Encoded protein: CASSIDHRRLAATDTQYF.

The chain joins TRBV7-9 to TRBJ2-3, with no clear D. This CDR3 is 17 amino acids long. Deletions cut 4 bases from V and 9 bases from J, with 26 bases between. Germline CDR1 and CDR2: SEHNR and FQNEAQ (reference sequence). The CDR3 sequence: CASSSLLMLASQITQYF. DNA of the CDR3: TGTGCCAGCAGCTCCCTATTGATGCTGGCGTCACAGATAACGCAGTATTTT.

CDR3 loop: CASSLGRSSGSGAKNIQYF. The CDR3 DNA sequence: TGTGCCAGCAGCTTAGGGCGGTCTAGCGGGAGTGGAGCCAAAAACATTCAGTACTTC. The rearrangement links TRBV7-2 to TRBJ2-4; 10 bases line up with TRBD2. The V gene's germline CDR1 is SGHTA and CDR2 FQGNSA. The CDR3 runs 19 residues. Germline trimming cut 1 base from V and 0 bases from J; bases unmatched to any gene: 9.

This clone was counted a single time. The genes are TRBV6-1 and TRBJ2-7; a possible D gene is TRBD1 (6 bases). CDR3 length equals 13 residues. Trimming shortened V by 5 bases and J by 1 base, and 9 bases separated the two germline ends. Germline V CDR1 and CDR2: MNHNS, SASEGT. CDR3 sequence: CASSPTGSYEQYF. The CDR3, as DNA: TGTGCCAGCAGTCCGACAGGTTCCTACGAGCAGTACTTC.

The chain employs TRBV9 and TRBJ2-1; TRBD2 is a possible D gene (6 bases). The V gene's germline CDR1 is SGDLS and CDR2 YYNGEE. The CDR3 totals 15 residues. Trimming stripped 6 bases from V and 0 bases from J, with 13 bases between. DNA of the CDR3: TGTGCCAGCACCTGGGGGGACGGCTCCTACAATGAGCAGTTCTTC. Translating gives CASTWGDGSYNEQFF.

The chain carries TRBV28 and TRBJ1-2; TRBD1 aligns across 11 bases. V lost 3 bases and J lost 7; bases outside the gene matches: 7. CDR1 is MDHEN and CDR2 is SYDVKM in the germline V gene. The CDR3 sequence is 15 residues long. The CDR3 nucleotides read TGTGCCAGCAGTTTCGGGGGACAGGGGGAAGGTGGCTACACCTTC. This encodes CASSFGGQGEGGYTF.

The J gene is TRBJ2-1, the V gene TRBV5-8; D possibly corresponds to TRBD2 (6 bases). V was pared by 4 bases and J by 4 bases, with 15 bases between. From germline, CDR1 is SGHTS and CDR2 YDEGEE. This CDR3 is built from 15 residues. CDR3 sequence: CASSPLRLGYNEQFF. CDR3 bases: TGTGCCAGCAGCCCACTGAGACTAGGATACAATGAGCAGTTCTTC.

There are a few counts of this clone. The V call is TRBV18, the J call TRBJ1-4; the D is unclear. The V end lost 0 bases, the J end lost 7 bases, and 6 bases lay between the germline ends. The CDR3 contains 13 residues. Germline loops: CDR1 KGHSH, CDR2 LQKENI. CDR3 loop: CASSPPNGEKLFF. As DNA, the CDR3 is TGTGCCAGCTCACCACCGAACGGTGAAAAACTGTTTTTT.

The chain couples TRBV10-3 to TRBJ2-3, with 8 bases lining up with TRBD2. Trimming removed 4 bases from V and 6 bases from J; junction bases left unmatched: 6. CDR3 size: 14 residues. Germline V gives CDR1 ENHRY, CDR2 SYGVKD. CDR3 nucleotides: TGTGCCATCAGTGTTAACGGGGGGGCGGATACGCAGTATTTT. This codes for CAISVNGGADTQYF.